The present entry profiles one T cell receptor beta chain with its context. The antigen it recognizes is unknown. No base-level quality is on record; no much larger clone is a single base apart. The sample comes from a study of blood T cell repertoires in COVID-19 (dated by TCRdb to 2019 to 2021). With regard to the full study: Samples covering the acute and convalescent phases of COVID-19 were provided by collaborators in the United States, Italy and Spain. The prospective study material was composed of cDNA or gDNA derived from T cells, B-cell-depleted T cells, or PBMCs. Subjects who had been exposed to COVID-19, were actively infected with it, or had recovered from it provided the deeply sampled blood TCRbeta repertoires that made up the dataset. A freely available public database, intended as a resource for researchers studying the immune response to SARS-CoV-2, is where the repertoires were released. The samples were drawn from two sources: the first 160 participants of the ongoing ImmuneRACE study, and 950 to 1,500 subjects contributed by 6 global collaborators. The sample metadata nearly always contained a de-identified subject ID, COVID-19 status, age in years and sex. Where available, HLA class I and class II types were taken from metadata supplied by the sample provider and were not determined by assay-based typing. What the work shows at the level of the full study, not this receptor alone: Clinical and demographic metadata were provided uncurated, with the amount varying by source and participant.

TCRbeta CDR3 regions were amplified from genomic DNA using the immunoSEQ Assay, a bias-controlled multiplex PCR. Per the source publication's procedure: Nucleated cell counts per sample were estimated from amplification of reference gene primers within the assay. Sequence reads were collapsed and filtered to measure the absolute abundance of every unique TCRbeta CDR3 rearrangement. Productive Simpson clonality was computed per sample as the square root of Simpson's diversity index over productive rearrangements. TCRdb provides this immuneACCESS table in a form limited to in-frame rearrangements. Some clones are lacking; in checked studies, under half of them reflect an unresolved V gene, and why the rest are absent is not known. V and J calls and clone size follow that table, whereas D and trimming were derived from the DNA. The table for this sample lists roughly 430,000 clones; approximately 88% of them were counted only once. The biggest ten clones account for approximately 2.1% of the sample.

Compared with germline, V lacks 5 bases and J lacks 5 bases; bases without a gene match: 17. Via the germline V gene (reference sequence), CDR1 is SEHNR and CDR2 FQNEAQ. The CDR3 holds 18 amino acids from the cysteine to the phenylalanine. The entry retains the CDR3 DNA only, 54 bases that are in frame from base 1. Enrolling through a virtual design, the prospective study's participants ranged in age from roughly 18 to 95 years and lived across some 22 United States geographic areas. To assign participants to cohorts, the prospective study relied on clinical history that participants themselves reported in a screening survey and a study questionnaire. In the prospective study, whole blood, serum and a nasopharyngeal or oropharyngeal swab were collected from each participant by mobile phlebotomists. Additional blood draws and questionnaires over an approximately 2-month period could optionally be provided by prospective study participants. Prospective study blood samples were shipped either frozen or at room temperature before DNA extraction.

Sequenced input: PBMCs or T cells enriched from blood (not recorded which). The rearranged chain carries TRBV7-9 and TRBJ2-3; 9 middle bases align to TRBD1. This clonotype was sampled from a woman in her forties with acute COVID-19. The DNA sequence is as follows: TGTGCCAGCAGCCCATCAATTCGGAGCGGACAGGGGAAAGATACGCAGTATTTT. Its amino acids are CASSPSIRSGQGKDTQYF.